This T cell receptor beta chain derives from a study of cytomegalovirus exposure and HLA in healthy donors (dated 2017 in TCRdb). About the study as a whole: An earlier analysis of around 600 of the donors reported 276 Gb of sequence data and approximately 110 million unique TCR beta sequences from 150 million to 200 million T cells. Every discovery cohort repertoire had been produced on one sequencing platform. A later genetic analysis used genome-wide SNP genotypes for about 60% of the roughly 670 donors, treating that subset as a discovery cohort. Besides the first cohort of roughly 640 subjects, a separate validation cohort made up of around 120 different subjects was used. The study combined high-throughput TCR immunosequencing, statistical association of individual TCRs with disease status, and machine learning to predict cytomegalovirus infection status. Among roughly 400 genotyped donors of the cohort, an average of about 220,000 unique TCR beta nucleotide sequences was sequenced per donor, of which about 19% were non-productive. Both class I and class II loci were covered by HLA typing, at four-digit resolution. Donor age, sex, ethnicity and CMV serostatus were compiled together with the repertoire data. To decide whether each TCR beta V gene segment behaved as functional or pseudogenic, an earlier analysis of some 600 of the donors relied on high-throughput TCR beta sequencing. Of the approximately 400 genotyped donors, about 84% fell in the genetic ancestry cluster associated with self-reported Caucasian donors. In a later analysis, previously published TCR beta repertoires from 550 to 700 donors were re-analyzed and high-resolution HLA genotyping was added so that TCR occurrence patterns could be studied. The study profiled the T cell repertoires of hundreds of subjects by immunosequencing and related them to cytomegalovirus serostatus. Typing coverage varied by locus: about 620-640 donors for A, B, C, DRB1 and DQB1; more than 500 for DQA1; nearly 610 for DPA1; more than 450 for DPB1. Rather than drawing on any new phenotypic data, the later analysis identified candidate immune exposures from TCR beta sequences and the way those sequences occurred across donors. About 280 gigabases of sequencing data and tens of millions of unique TCR sequences were included in an early release covering roughly 600 HLA-typed donors. The study aimed to test whether signatures of past pathogen exposure could be identified by cataloging public T cell receptors. About five DR-DQ haplotypes were handled as single units for association and clustering, since linkage in the cohort was strong. Study-wide findings and limitations: In both the original and validation cohorts, the classifier was reported to diagnose cytomegalovirus status with high specificity and sensitivity. According to a later genetic analysis, donors in an Asian-associated ancestry cluster had fewer N-insertions in productive TCRs than the approximately 690-donor mean. Broadly in line with IMGT annotations, most TCR beta V segments showed up in productive rearrangements about 87% or about 30% of the time in an earlier analysis of approximately 600 of the donors. Because counts were too low, roughly 16 rarely observed V segments, including chromosome 9 orphons, were excluded from the earlier analysis of 500 to 700 of the donors. Only TCR beta chains were sequenced in this cohort, and the absence of alpha or paired-chain data limited detectable features. Because some donors lacked HLA typing at each locus, the association tests relied only on the typed subset. Sequencing depth was assumed to be roughly uniform across donors in the presence/absence analyses, though that assumption may not hold. Compared with equally common non-associated chains, HLA-associated TCR beta chains in a later analysis were more clonally expanded and had lower generation probabilities. Most TCR sequences were observed very rarely across donors, whereas some public TCRs were present in many individuals. Some IMGT-functional V segments, including TRBV6-2 and TRBV6-3, could not be told apart with the 87-base-pair reads, so those segments were excluded. When HLA alleles, especially DR and DQ, strongly co-occurred, attributing TCR associations to individual alleles was difficult. A further reported finding was that TCR beta sequences accurately predicted the HLA-A and HLA-B alleles for most subjects in the first cohort. The authors suggested that the approach could potentially be generalized to other disease states and immunological phenotypes. In a later analysis, the rate of TCR association differed among HLA loci, with DRB1 alleles having the most associated TCRs and HLA-C alleles having the fewest. Correlated functional status among segregating V segments might be attributable to linkage disequilibrium, but an unknown experimental factor could not be ruled out. A later analysis reported that several top co-occurrence clusters appeared linked to parvovirus B19, influenza, CMV and Epstein-Barr virus. The study gave a list of about 150 TCR beta chains associated with cytomegalovirus. Specific HLA alleles were associated with roughly 17,000 TCR beta sequences at a false discovery rate of 0.05 in a later analysis. The only immune exposure information available for the cohort was CMV serostatus. A later genetic analysis associated a missense DCLRE1C variant with V-gene and J-gene trimming of TCR beta chains, and an independent cohort replicated the association. In vitro tests confirmed that a few of the cytomegalovirus-associated TCR beta chains recognize cytomegalovirus antigens. A cluster of highly shared sequence variants was judged likely to represent a technical artifact of the sequencing pipeline. In a later analysis, most CMV-associated TCR beta chains were found to appear HLA-restricted, with HLA associations seemingly driven largely by CMV exposure.

The CDR3 contains 17 residues, cysteine and phenylalanine counted. The entry retains the CDR3 DNA only, 51 bases that are in frame from base 1. CDR1 and CDR2, per the germline V gene (reference sequence), are LNHDA and SQIVND. Libraries came from the immunoSEQ multiplex PCR assay. For the multiplex PCR, a mixture combining 60 forward primers for TCR Vbeta segments and 13 reverse primers for TCR Jbeta segments was used. The CDR3 region of rearranged TCR beta genes was amplified from genomic DNA with a multiplex PCR assay. The Illumina HiSeq System was used to sequence the amplified TCR beta libraries as 87-base-pair reads. The original pipeline was this. In a later analysis, roughly 80 million unique TCR beta chains were counted across the approximately 640 repertoires, and roughly 10 million of these chains were shared by at least two donors. Raw reads were error-corrected and collapsed into unique sequences by a nearest-neighbor algorithm in which closely related sequences were merged to remove PCR and sequencing errors. Alignment of CDR3 sequences to IMGT reference sequences was used to assign V, D and J gene segments. Each retained sequence needed at least a six-nucleotide match to both a V gene segment and a J gene segment. Rearrangements were classified as productive when the CDR3 lacked stop codons and remained in frame with V and J, and all other rearrangements were classified as non-productive. CDR3 was defined by IMGT convention, running from the second conserved V-encoded cysteine to the conserved J-encoded phenylalanine. Sequences without an unambiguous match to a single V gene segment were excluded from the earlier analysis of approximately 560 of the donors. In an earlier analysis of a few hundred of the donors, a V segment was called functional when productive rearrangements were above 56.7%, and segregating when the standard deviation between donors exceeded 5%. To diagnose cytomegalovirus status from the catalog of TCR beta chain sequences, a statistical classification framework was built. A later analysis assigned V and J genes by comparing TCR nucleotide sequences with IMGT/GENE-DB human TR gene sequences. A later analysis assigned CDR3 sequences and most-parsimonious VDJ recombination scenarios with the TCRdist pipeline. In a later analysis, each TCR beta chain was defined by its CDR3 amino acid sequence together with its V-gene family, and reads lacking a unique V-gene family were excluded. To address suspected cross-contamination and a sequencing artifact, a later analysis removed 592 highly shared, low-generation-probability nucleotide sequences. In a later analysis, a clonal expansion index was calculated for each public chain from normalized within-repertoire ranks of inferred template counts. In a later analysis, generation probabilities were computed with a VDJ recombination model fitted to out-of-frame rearrangements, and the resulting probabilities were checked against IGoR. In a later analysis, TCR-TCR, TCR-HLA and TCR-CMV co-occurrence was scored with hypergeometric tests, and a repertoire-size bias correction was applied to TCR pairs. In a later analysis, false discovery rates were estimated by permuting HLA or CMV assignments 20 times. A later analysis grouped co-occurring TCRs with DBSCAN, adding TCRdist sequence similarity when clustering within HLA-allele-positive subsets. Repertoires with fewer than 30,000 or more than 120,000 public chains, plus five repertoires with anomalous nucleotide sharing, were excluded from co-occurrence clustering. TCRdb provides this immuneACCESS table in a form limited to in-frame rearrangements. Some clones are lacking; in checked studies, under half of them reflect an unresolved V gene, and why the rest are absent is not known. The V and J calls and clone size are taken from that table; D and trimming were inferred from the DNA. Counted in this sample were 60,000 to 95,000 clones; nearly 80% of them appeared once. The ten biggest clones cover approximately 9% of the sample.

The cohort was made up of 666 healthy bone marrow donors. At the time of sampling, all cohort members were nominally healthy, though unrecorded immune exposures were likely present. The donor tested CMV seropositive and was one of the 289 seropositive cohort members. A peripheral blood sample was provided by each donor, and peripheral blood mononuclear cells were used for TCR beta sequencing. Genomic DNA extraction from the blood cell samples was performed with the Qiagen DNeasy Blood Extraction Kit. A note on this clone: Its antigen is not yet known. At one end the junction does not follow the germline gene, possibly because of a read error. The sample holds other DNA sequences that translate to the same CDR3.

The clonotype was recovered from a woman between 40 and 50 years old in good health and CMV-seropositive. The sample consisted of PBMCs. The rearrangement joined TRBV19 to TRBJ1-2; the D gene is not confidently resolved. Read as DNA, the sequence is TGTGCCAGCAGTATAGAAGGTCCGGAGAGGATCGTCTATGGCTACACCTTC. Its protein is CASSIEGPERIVYGYTF. Reference TRBV19 and TRBJ1-2 proteins supply the regions before and after the CDR3; the full variable domain is: DGGITQSPKYLFRKEGQNVTLSCEQNLNHDAMYWYRQDPGQGLRLIYYSQIVNDFQKGDIAEGYSVSREKKESFPLTVTSAQKNPTAFYLCASSIEGPERIVYGYTFGSGTRLTVV.